These 12 T cell receptor beta chains were sequenced from one sample in a study of T cells in Graves' hyperthyroidism and ophthalmopathy. The TCR beta CDR3 regions underwent amplification using RNA transcripts as the source. TCR CDR3 regions were first amplified by RT-PCR with HTBI primers. TCRdb reprocessed the multiplex PCR reads with MiXCR, giving one entry per CDR3 protein. There are more than 300,000 distinct CDR3 sequences in the sample; less than 15% occur only once, and around 9.2% lies in the top ten. The sample taken for sequencing was blood. These receptors originate from a woman under 30 with Graves' hyperthyroidism.

For this clonotype: A read error may explain this, as a much larger clone is one base away. This chain connects TRBV28 to TRBJ2-1; D is perhaps TRBD1 (5 bases). CDR1 MDHEN and CDR2 SYDVKM come from the germline V gene. There are 14 residues in the CDR3. V was shortened by 8 bases and J by 4 bases, with 15 bases between the two germline ends. Here the CDR3 reads CASSLTVEYNEQFF. CDR3 sequence (DNA): TGTGCCAGCTCTCTGACAGTGGAATACAATGAGCAGTTCTTC.

This clonotype was detected many times. The chain recombines TRBV7-2 with TRBJ2-1; TRBD1 aligns across 8 bases. V was pared by 4 bases and J by 10 bases, with 3 bases of the junction left unmatched. CDR3 length: 12 amino acids. Germline CDR1 and CDR2: SGHTA and FQGNSA. The CDR3: CASSWTGQEQFF. CDR3 nucleotide sequence: TGTGCCAGCAGCTGGACAGGGCAGGAGCAGTTCTTC.

In this sample, this clonotype turned up many times. This chain uses TRBV15 with TRBJ1-5; D is perhaps TRBD1 (5 bases). Germline CDR1 reads LNHNV; CDR2 reads YYDKDF (reference sequence). The V gene lost 5 bases and the J gene lost 4 bases, with 9 bases spanning the gap. The CDR3 runs 13 residues. This CDR3 is CATSGGGNQPQHF. DNA of the CDR3: TGTGCCACCAGCGGGGGGGGGAATCAGCCCCAGCATTTT.

This clonotype was detected ten times or more. The chain is built from TRBV10-3 and TRBJ2-5; TRBD2 matches 11 bases. Germline CDR1 ENHRY, CDR2 SYGVKD. V gave up 11 bases and J gave up 4 bases; unmatched junction bases: 9. This CDR3 is built from 14 residues. The DNA of the CDR3 is TGTGCCGCCACTAGCGGGAGCCCCCCAGAGACCCAGTACTTC. It codes for CAATSGSPPETQYF.

This clonotype came up many times. The rearrangement uses TRBV19 and TRBJ2-7; no clear D. Trimming left V 3 bases short and J 0 bases short, with 9 bases between. The CDR3 is 14 residues long. The germline V gene encodes CDR1 LNHDA and CDR2 SQIVND (reference sequence). DNA of the CDR3: TGTGCCAGTAGTATCGGTTCCACCTCCTACGAGCAGTACTTC. Encoded protein: CASSIGSTSYEQYF.

Many counts were recorded for this clonotype. The rearrangement links TRBV7-8 to TRBJ2-7; TRBD1 might be the D (5 bases). The CDR3 covers 12 residues. The germline V gene has CDR1 SGHVS and CDR2 FQNEAQ. Deletions cut 5 bases from V and 6 bases from J, with 11 bases between. The CDR3 DNA sequence: TGTGCCAGCAGCCCGATCAGGGCCGAGCAGTACTTC. Its protein product is CASSPIRAEQYF. Together with reference TRBV7-8 and TRBJ2-7, the CDR3 gives the full variable domain: GAGVSQSPRYKVAKRGQDVALRCDPISGHVSLFWYQQALGQGPEFLTYFQNEAQLDKSGLPSDRFFAERPEGSVSTLKIQRTQQEDSAVYLCASSPIRAEQYFGPGTRLTVT.

This clonotype was counted ten times or more. The CDR3 sequence is CASRGRGMSGAFF. DNA of the CDR3: TGTGCCAGCAGGGGCAGGGGAATGTCCGGAGCTTTCTTT. The chain is built from TRBV6-2 or TRBV6-3 and TRBJ1-1; tentative D call: TRBD1 (6 bases). Germline V gene sequence: CDR1 MNHEY, CDR2 SVGEGT. V was shortened by 6 bases and J by 10 bases, with 18 bases between the two germline ends. This CDR3 has 13 amino acids.

Ten or more counts support this clonotype. The CDR3 reads CASSSGEAYEQYF. CDR3 in DNA: TGTGCCAGCAGCTCCGGGGAGGCGTACGAGCAGTACTTC. The rearrangement uses TRBV11-2 and TRBJ2-7, with D possibly TRBD2 on 6 matching bases. Per the germline V gene, CDR1 is SGHAT and CDR2 is FQNNGV. The CDR3 covers 13 residues. V lost 4 bases to trimming and J lost 4 bases, with 11 bases between them.

The sample holds a few counts of this clonotype. The V gene is TRBV19, the J gene TRBJ1-6; D is perhaps TRBD1 (5 bases). Deletions cut 4 bases from V and 10 bases from J, with 17 bases between. Germline V gene sequence: CDR1 LNHDA, CDR2 SQIVND (reference sequence). CDR3 length equals 15 residues. CDR3 residues: CASSTGQADRSPLHF. The CDR3 nucleotides read TGTGCCAGTAGTACAGGACAAGCGGACCGCTCACCCCTCCACTTT.

This clonotype appeared a few times. The V gene is TRBV20-1, the J gene TRBJ2-7; tentative D call: TRBD1 (6 bases). CDR1 DFQATT and CDR2 SNEGSKA come from the germline V gene (reference sequence). There are 15 residues in the CDR3. Between the trimmed V and J ends, which lost 3 bases and 5 bases, there was a span of 20 bases. CDR3 sequence: CSASPWQGLGNEQYF. For the CDR3, the DNA is TGCAGTGCTAGTCCCTGGCAGGGGCTAGGAAACGAGCAGTACTTC.

This clonotype occurred many times. This chain connects TRBV10-3 to TRBJ2-3, with D uncertain. The V gene lost 2 bases and the J gene lost 5 bases, with 14 bases spanning the gap. The CDR3 covers 15 residues. Germline CDR1 ENHRY, CDR2 SYGVKD. CDR3 DNA sequence: TGTGCCATCAGTGAGCTTGGGTCAAGTGGAGATACGCAGTATTTT. Translating gives CAISELGSSGDTQYF.

This clonotype was recorded many times. The J gene is TRBJ1-1, the V gene TRBV10-3; D gene ambiguous. Deletions cut 11 bases from V and 4 bases from J, with 20 bases between. Germline loops: CDR1 ENHRY, CDR2 SYGVKD. The CDR3 extends over 14 amino acids. This CDR3 reads CAAFTPDEGTEAFF. Here the CDR3 DNA reads TGTGCCGCATTTACCCCGGATGAGGGCACTGAAGCTTTCTTT.